These T cell receptor beta chains were read from a single sample in a study of cytomegalovirus exposure and HLA in healthy donors. Clones were read by immunoSEQ multiplex PCR, and TCRdb kept only the in-frame ones, dropping some. The sample holds 150,000 to 200,000 clones, about 64% seen once. The sample was PBMCs. These receptors all stem from a man in his fifties in good health and CMV-seronegative. Each CDR3 is given with its conserved first and last residue. D genes are given only for firm matches. Where a row states a size, it is once, few, many or the class of an expanded clone; other rows omit it.

CDR3 DNA	CDR3 protein	J gene	D gene	V gene	clone size
TGCAGCGTCGCACAGGGACCCTATGGCTACACCTTC	CSVAQGPYGYTF	TRBJ1-2	.	TRBV29-1	once
TGTGCCAGCAGTTGGACAGTCACCATGAACACTGAAGCTTTCTTT	CASSWTVTMNTEAFF	TRBJ1-1	.	TRBV6-1	.
TGTGCCAGTAGTATGCGTTGGGGACTGGGCAGAGGTCAGCCCCAGCATTTT	CASSMRWGLGRGQPQHF	TRBJ1-5	.	TRBV19	.
TGTGCCAGCAGCCCCTCCTTCGAGACCCAGTACTTC	CASSPSFETQYF	TRBJ2-5	.	TRBV7-2	.
TGTGCCAGCTCAATGGCTGGACTTTTCATGGACGAGCAGTACTTC	CASSMAGLFMDEQYF	TRBJ2-7	.	TRBV7-9	once
TGTGCCAGCAGCAGTCGGATAACGGGGGGGCCGAAGGGTGAGCAGTTCTTC	CASSSRITGGPKGEQFF	TRBJ2-1	TRBD2	TRBV11-2	.
TGTGCCAGCAGCCCTAATTCTGTAAGCTATGGTGACTACACCTTC	CASSPNSVSYGDYTF	TRBJ1-2	.	TRBV7-9	.
TGTGCCAGCAGCCCACCCGCGCGACAGGGGCTGAACACTGAAGCTTTCTTT	CASSPPARQGLNTEAFF	TRBJ1-1	TRBD1	TRBV5-6	once
TGTGCCACCGAAACCGGGACACGACAAGGGACCCAGTACTTC	CATETGTRQGTQYF	TRBJ2-5	.	TRBV15	.
TGTGCCAGCAGCGTGGGAGCGGGGGTGACCACAGATACGCAGTATTTT	CASSVGAGVTTDTQYF	TRBJ2-3	TRBD2	TRBV9	.
TGTGCCAGCAGGCCTAGGGGTTCCTATAATTCACCCCTCCACTTT	CASRPRGSYNSPLHF	TRBJ1-6	.	TRBV6-6	.
TGTGCCAGTAGGCCTTATGGCCAGGCAACTAATGAAAAACTGTTTTTT	CASRPYGQATNEKLFF	TRBJ1-4	.	TRBV19	.
TGTGCCAGCAGCTTAATCGGTTCGAACACCGGGGAGCTGTTTTTT	CASSLIGSNTGELFF	TRBJ2-2	.	TRBV11-2	.
TGTGCCAGCAGCTTGGGACAGGGCATCGACGAGACCCAGTACTTC	CASSLGQGIDETQYF	TRBJ2-5	TRBD1	TRBV7-9	.
TGCGCCAGCAGCCAAGATCCCTCCGGAGGGAGCAATCAGCCCCAGCATTTT	CASSQDPSGGSNQPQHF	TRBJ1-5	.	TRBV4-1	once
TGTGCCAGCAGTCTAGGGACAGGGACTCTGAACACTGAAGCTTTCTTT	CASSLGTGTLNTEAFF	TRBJ1-1	TRBD1	TRBV7-9	.